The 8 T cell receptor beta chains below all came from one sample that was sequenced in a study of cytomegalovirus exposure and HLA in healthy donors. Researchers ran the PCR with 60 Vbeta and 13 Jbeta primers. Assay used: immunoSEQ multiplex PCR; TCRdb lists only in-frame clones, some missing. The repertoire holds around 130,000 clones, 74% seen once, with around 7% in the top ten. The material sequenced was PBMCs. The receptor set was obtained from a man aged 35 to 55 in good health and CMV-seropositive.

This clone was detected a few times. As DNA, the CDR3 is TGTGCCAGCAGTTACGGAGGGGCCGGGGCTTCGAATGAGCAGTTCTTC. Its protein is CASSYGGAGASNEQFF. This rearrangement joins TRBV6-5 to TRBJ2-1; D might be TRBD2 (6 bases). V was trimmed by 2 bases and J by 7 bases, leaving 18 bases between them. The CDR3 extends over 16 amino acids. CDR1 MNHEY and CDR2 SVGAGI come from the germline V gene.

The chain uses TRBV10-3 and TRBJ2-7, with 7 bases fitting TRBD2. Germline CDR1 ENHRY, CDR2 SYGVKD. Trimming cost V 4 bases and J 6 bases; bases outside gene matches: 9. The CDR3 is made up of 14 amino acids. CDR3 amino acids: CAISVERDVTEQYF. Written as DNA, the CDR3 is TGTGCCATCAGTGTGGAGCGGGACGTCACCGAGCAGTACTTC.

The CDR3 spells CASNNPIGVTGELFF. As DNA, the CDR3 is TGTGCCAGCAACAACCCGATAGGGGTGACCGGGGAGCTGTTTTTT. This chain connects TRBV7-9 to TRBJ2-2, with D maybe TRBD1 (5 bases). The germline CDR1 and CDR2 sequences are SEHNR and FQNEAQ (reference sequence). CDR3 length: 15 residues. Trimming removed 7 bases at V and 5 bases at J, with 17 bases between.

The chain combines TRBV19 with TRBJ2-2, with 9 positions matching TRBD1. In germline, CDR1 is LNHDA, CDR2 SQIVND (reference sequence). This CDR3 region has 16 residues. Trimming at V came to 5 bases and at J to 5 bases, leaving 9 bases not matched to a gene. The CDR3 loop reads CASSPPGQGRTGELFF. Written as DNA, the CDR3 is TGTGCCAGTAGTCCACCGGGACAGGGAAGAACCGGGGAGCTGTTTTTT.

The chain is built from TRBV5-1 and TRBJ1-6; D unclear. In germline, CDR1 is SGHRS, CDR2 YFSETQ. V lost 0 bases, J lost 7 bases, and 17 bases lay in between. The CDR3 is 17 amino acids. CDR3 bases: TGCGCCAGCAGCTTGGTCTGGAGAAGAGGGAGGAATTCACCCCTCCACTTT. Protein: CASSLVWRRGRNSPLHF.

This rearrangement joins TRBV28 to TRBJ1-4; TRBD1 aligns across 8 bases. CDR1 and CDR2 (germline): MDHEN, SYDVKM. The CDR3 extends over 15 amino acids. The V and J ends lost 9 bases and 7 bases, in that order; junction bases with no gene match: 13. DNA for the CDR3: TGTGCCAGTAGGACTAGGACAGGGAGTAGTGAAAAACTGTTTTTT. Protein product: CASRTRTGSSEKLFF.

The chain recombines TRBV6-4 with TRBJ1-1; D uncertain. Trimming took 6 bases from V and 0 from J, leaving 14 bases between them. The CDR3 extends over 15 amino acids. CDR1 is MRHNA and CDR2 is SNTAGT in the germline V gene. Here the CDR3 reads CASSRGYGMNTEAFF. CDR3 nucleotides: TGTGCCAGCAGCAGAGGGTACGGCATGAACACTGAAGCTTTCTTT.

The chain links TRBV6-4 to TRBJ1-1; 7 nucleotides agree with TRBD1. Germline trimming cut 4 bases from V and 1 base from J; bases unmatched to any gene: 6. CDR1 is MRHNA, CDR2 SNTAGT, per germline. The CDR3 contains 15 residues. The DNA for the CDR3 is TGTGCCAGCAGTGTCGACGGGACAGCGAACACTGAAGCTTTCTTT. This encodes CASSVDGTANTEAFF.